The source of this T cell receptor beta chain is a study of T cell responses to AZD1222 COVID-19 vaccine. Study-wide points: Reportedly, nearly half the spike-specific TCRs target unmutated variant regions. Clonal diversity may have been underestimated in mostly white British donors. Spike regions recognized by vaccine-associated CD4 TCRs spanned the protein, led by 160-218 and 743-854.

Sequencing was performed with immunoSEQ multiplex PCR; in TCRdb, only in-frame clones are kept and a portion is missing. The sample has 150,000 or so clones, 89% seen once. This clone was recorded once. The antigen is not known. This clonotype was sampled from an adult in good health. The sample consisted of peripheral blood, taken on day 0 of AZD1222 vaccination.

The CDR3 bases are TGTGCCAGCAGTCGGTTGACAGGGGGTAGGAATGAGCAGTTCTTC. Translated: CASSRLTGGRNEQFF. This chain connects TRBV27 to TRBJ2-1; 9 bases are shared with TRBD1. Germline V CDR1 and CDR2: MNHEY, SMNVEV (reference sequence). With V trimmed by 5 bases and J by 7 bases, 9 bases remained unmatched. This CDR3 region has 15 residues.